The source of this T cell receptor gamma chain is a study of intestinal T cells in coeliac disease (dated by TCRdb to 2020 to 2022). With respect to the entire study: Coeliac patients were found to be much younger than controls, with mean ages of around 15 versus 51 years recorded in the TRG cohort. A second, larger TCR-gamma (TRG) cohort included duodenal biopsies from approximately 33 coeliac disease patients and roughly 23 non-coeliac controls. The TCR-delta (TRD) cohort comprised duodenal biopsies from approximately 10 coeliac disease patients and approximately 10 non-coeliac controls. What the research found in general, with its limitations: It was not possible to tell repeated CDR3 amino acid sequences apart from PCR duplicates. Clustering based on TRG put 51 of 54 biopsies (roughly 94%) in the right class, and the reported leave-one-out accuracy was about 87%. FFPE-derived DNA was found to be relatively degraded, and loss of a proportion of TCR sequences in each sample was likely caused by this degradation. Age was significantly different between the coeliac and control groups, but splitting the analysis by age did not give a significant classification. All 20 or so biopsies in training were correctly classified by TRD kmer-based clustering, and a leave-one-out accuracy of around 89% was reported.

The CDR3 has 10 amino acids, counting the end cysteine and phenylalanine. Left in the record is the CDR3 DNA by itself, 30 bases read in frame from the first base. As to this clone: Its antigen has not been determined. One end of the junction is discordant with germline, which a read error may explain. Other DNA sequences within the sample encode an identical CDR3.

The library was made by multiplex PCR. Reads for this sample came from an Ion Torrent PGM. TRG repertoires were amplified from around 0.2 ug of biopsy DNA with the LymphoTrack kit, in which Illumina adapters are carried by the primers. After purification with AMPure XP beads and quantification on a 2100 Bioanalyzer, the TRG amplicons were pooled in equimolar amounts. An Ion PGM instrument was used to sequence the TRG libraries. The study's own analysis went as follows. FastX discarded any read in which over 10% of nucleotides had a quality score below the third quartile for that patient. Alignment of reads was performed with IMGT/HighV-QUEST so that V, D and J genes were assigned, CDR3 regions were identified and functionality was assessed. Sequences were converted to amino acids, and every sequence predicted to be non-functional was removed. CDR3s were split into kmers, with and without positional annotation; kmer frequencies underwent PCA, and samples were clustered using all 1023 combinations of PCs 1-10. Classification was validated by leave-one-out cross-validation, in which parameters were re-optimised on the remaining samples each time. Shannon diversity was computed with the vegan R package from repeated random subsamples equal to the lowest read count. TCRdb called clones from the public reads with CATT, and repeated DNA sequences were later combined into one row. These V and J calls are TCRdb output, not the study's own analysis. The sample data list some 400 gamma-chain clones, and approximately 50% of these were observed just once. The ten biggest clones cover about 35% of the sample.

For each case, genomic DNA was isolated from ten 5-um FFPE scrolls with the QIAamp DNA FFPE tissue kit. Fully anonymised formalin-fixed paraffin-embedded duodenal biopsies surplus to diagnostic needs were used to test TCR repertoire-based classification of coeliac disease. The sequence links TRGV10 to TRGJ1 or TRGJ2. TRGV10 belongs to the ORF category, with a function that is uncertain. This receptor was obtained from a human donor with celiac disease. Material for sequencing was a duodenal biopsy. CDR3 reads: CALSGYKKLF. In nucleotides, the sequence is TGCGCCCTTTCAGGGTATAAGAAGCTCTTT.